Below, 10 T cell receptor beta chains from the same sample are listed, as sequenced in a study of blood T cell repertoires in COVID-19. The protocol was immunoSEQ multiplex PCR, while the TCRdb copy is restricted to in-frame clones and leaves out a portion. The profile shows about 230,000 clones, 84% of them singletons. Sample: peripheral blood. Receptors originate from a middle-aged woman who had recovered from COVID-19.

The V gene is TRBV7-2, the J gene TRBJ2-2; maybe TRBD1 (6 bases). The CDR3 extends over 15 amino acids. Germline V gives CDR1 SGHTA, CDR2 FQGNSA. Trimming stripped 5 bases from V and 4 bases from J, with 14 bases between. The CDR3 here is CASSRSGDSTGELFF. In DNA form, the CDR3 reads TGTGCCAGCAGCCGCTCAGGGGATAGCACCGGGGAGCTGTTTTTT.

This chain links TRBV2 with TRBJ1-6, with 7 bases identical to TRBD1. The V gene's germline CDR1 is SNHLY and CDR2 FYNNEI. This CDR3 has 16 amino acids. V trimming: 2 bases; J trimming: 5 bases; junction bases outside the gene matches: 6. CDR3 nucleotide sequence: TGTGCCAGCAGTGAAAGGCGGACAGGAAATAATTCACCCCTCCACTTT. This gives the protein CASSERRTGNNSPLHF.

V gene TRBV18 combines with J gene TRBJ1-1; no definite D call. The germline gives CDR1 KGHSH, CDR2 LQKENI. The CDR3 contains 14 residues. Trimming shortened V by 4 bases and J by 4 bases, and 13 bases separated the two germline ends. The CDR3 sequence is CASSREVVGTEAFF. The CDR3 region has the DNA TGTGCCAGCTCACGCGAAGTTGTCGGCACTGAAGCTTTCTTT.

The CDR3 DNA follows: TGTGCCAGCAGCTTAAGCTACGGGGTCCACACAGATACGCAGTATTTT. This sequence encodes CASSLSYGVHTDTQYF. The chain joins TRBV7-8 to TRBJ2-3, with a possible D match to TRBD2 (5 bases). The CDR3 is 16 amino acids. CDR1 SGHVS and CDR2 FQNEAQ come from the germline V gene. Trimming pared 2 bases from V and 2 bases from J, leaving 14 bases between.

The gene calls are TRBV7-3 and TRBJ2-1; unclear D gene. Germline V gives CDR1 SGHTA, CDR2 FQGTGA. Trimming left V 1 base short and J 0 bases short, with 7 bases between. This CDR3 is built from 15 residues. CDR3 amino acids: CASSLRAASYNEQFF. The CDR3 DNA is TGTGCCAGCAGCTTAAGGGCAGCCTCCTACAATGAGCAGTTCTTC.

This CDR3 is CASSLEDTPEKLFF. The CDR3 DNA follows: TGCGCCAGCAGCTTGGAGGACACCCCTGAAAAACTGTTTTTT. V usage is TRBV5-1 and J usage is TRBJ1-4; D may be TRBD1 (5 bases). Trimming removed 0 bases at V and 7 bases at J, with 10 bases between. Germline V lookup: CDR1 SGHRS, CDR2 YFSETQ. The CDR3 length is 14 residues.

The chain couples TRBV5-8 to TRBJ2-7, with 11 bases aligning to TRBD1. This CDR3 has 15 residues. Trimming at V came to 6 bases and at J to 5 bases, leaving 10 bases not matched to a gene. Germline V CDR1 and CDR2: SGHTS, YDEGEE. In DNA form, the CDR3 reads TGTGCCAGCACTAGTCGGACAGGGGGCTTCAACGAGCAGTACTTC. Translated: CASTSRTGGFNEQYF. The full variable domain, its missing parts supplied by reference TRBV5-8 and TRBJ2-7, is EAGVTQSPTHLIKTRGQQATLRCSPISGHTSVYWYQQALGLGLQFLLWYDEGEERNRGNFPPRFSGRQFPNYSSELNVNALELEDSALYLCASTSRTGGFNEQYFGPGTRLTVT.

This sequence joins TRBV3-1 (or the pseudogene TRBV3-2) and TRBJ2-7; possibly TRBD1 for D (5 bases). This CDR3 region has 13 residues. CDR1 is LGHDT, CDR2 YNNKEL, per germline (reference sequence). V was trimmed by 1 base and J by 3 bases, leaving 7 bases between them. DNA of the CDR3: TGTGCCAGCAGCCAAGCCGACAGCTACGAGCAGTACTTC. Translation gives CASSQADSYEQYF.

This clone was seen more than once but under ten times. The chain joins TRBV19 to TRBJ1-5, with D maybe TRBD1 (6 bases). Germline V CDR1 and CDR2: LNHDA, SQIVND (reference sequence). V lost 5 bases, J lost 6 bases, and 17 bases lay in between. This CDR3 region has 15 residues. CDR3 amino acids: CASSSQTGGFQPQHF. The CDR3 DNA reads TGTGCCAGTAGTTCACAGACAGGTGGATTTCAGCCCCAGCATTTT.

V and J are TRBV10-2 and TRBJ1-1; 8 nucleotides align to TRBD1. With 3 bases clipped from V and 3 bases from J, the junction kept 3 bases outside the gene matches. This CDR3 is built from 14 residues. The V gene's germline CDR1 is WSHSY and CDR2 SAAADI. For the CDR3, the DNA is TGCGCCAGCAGTGAACTACAGGGGGACACTGAAGCTTTCTTT. Translation gives CASSELQGDTEAFF.